This TCR beta chain was retrieved from a study of blood T cell repertoires in COVID-19. Overall study: Cohort 3 recovery required two negative PCRs, clearance, or symptom resolution. The samples span acute and convalescent COVID-19 from the United States, Italy and Spain. Nucleic acid was either cDNA or gDNA, and it came from T cells, B-cell-depleted T cells, or PBMCs.

Here immunoSEQ multiplex PCR was the method, and the copy in TCRdb shows in-frame clones only, minus some. The table has some 180,000 clones, around 80% seen once. The study recruited people aged 18 to 89 years across under 25 US areas. This CDR3 is built from 13 residues. V lost 0 bases and J lost 9, with 12 bases in between. CDR1 is SGHKS, CDR2 YYEKEE, per germline (reference sequence). The sample was PBMCs or T cells enriched from blood (not recorded which). The origin of this receptor is a woman in her 70s in a cohort exposed to, infected with or recovered from COVID-19 (not recorded which). The rearrangement uses TRBV5-5 and TRBJ1-1, with a possible D match to TRBD1 (5 bases). CDR3 DNA: TGTGCCAGCAGCTTGGAGGCGGGACTCCAAGCTTTCTTT. This translates into CASSLEAGLQAFF.